The sample holds many counts of the clone carrying this T cell receptor (beta chain). Its antigen is unknown. Unique molecular identifiers were used to barcode this TCRbeta library. Each CDR3 protein is one row after TCRdb ran MiXCR on the PCR reads. The table records some 190,000 distinct CDR3 sequences, around 10% of them present only once. The entry originates in a study of T-cell reconstitution after alpha-beta-depleted transplantation in children. Findings and caveats of the study: After one year, T-cell counts and TCRbeta diversity mostly came from new T cells. Surviving recipient T cells and intrathymic progenitors accounted for some patients' high TCRbeta diversity at day 60. There were reportedly several hundred expanded graft clones from which alpha-beta T cells came about two months after transplant.

Germline assignment: CDR1 MNHNS and CDR2 SASEGT. The V end lost 6 bases, the J end lost 5 bases, and 14 bases lay between the germline ends. The CDR3 runs to 13 residues. The J gene is TRBJ2-7, the V gene TRBV6-1; D is perhaps TRBD2 (5 bases). This clonotype was obtained from a boy between 2 and 15 years old with acute myeloid leukemia, due to receive a stem cell transplant. The sequencing here drew on PBMCs, taken before TCRalphabeta/CD19-depleted stem cell transplant. The CDR3 region has the DNA TGTGCCAGCAGACCCTTTAGCGCCCACGAGCAGTACTTC. Its translation: CASRPFSAHEQYF.